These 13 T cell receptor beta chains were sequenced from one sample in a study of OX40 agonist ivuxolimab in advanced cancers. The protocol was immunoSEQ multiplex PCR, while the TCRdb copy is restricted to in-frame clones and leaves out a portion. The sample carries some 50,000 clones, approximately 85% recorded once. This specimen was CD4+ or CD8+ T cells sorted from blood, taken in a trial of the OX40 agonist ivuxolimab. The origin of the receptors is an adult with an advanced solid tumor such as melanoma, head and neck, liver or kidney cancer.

This CDR3 reads CASSLGGDRETQYF. CDR3 bases: TGTGCCAGCAGCCTAGGGGGGGATCGGGAGACCCAGTACTTC. The chain joins TRBV7-9 to TRBJ2-5, with a weak D call TRBD2 (7 bases). This CDR3 is 14 amino acids long. Trimming took 5 bases from V and 5 from J, leaving 15 bases between them. Germline CDR1 and CDR2: SEHNR and FQNEAQ (reference sequence).

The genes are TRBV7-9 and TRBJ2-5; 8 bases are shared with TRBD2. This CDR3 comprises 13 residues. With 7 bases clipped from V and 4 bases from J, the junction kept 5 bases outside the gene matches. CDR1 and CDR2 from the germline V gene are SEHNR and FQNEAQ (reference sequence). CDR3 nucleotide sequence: TGTGCCAGCATCCTGCTAGCGGGAGAGACCCAGTACTTC. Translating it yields CASILLAGETQYF.

CDR3 sequence reads: CASSPSISGANVLTF. The CDR3 DNA is TGTGCCAGCAGCCCAAGTATCTCTGGGGCCAACGTCCTGACTTTC. The chain recombines TRBV5-5 with TRBJ2-6; D uncertain. Germline CDR1 reads SGHKS; CDR2 reads YYEKEE (reference sequence). The CDR3 totals 15 residues. Between the trimmed V and J ends, which lost 4 bases and 0 bases, there was a span of 8 bases. Full variable domain (rest looked up from reference TRBV5-5 and TRBJ2-6): DAGVTQSPTHLIKTRGQQVTLRCSPISGHKSVSWYQQVLGQGPQFIFQYYEKEERGRGNFPDRFSARQFPNYSSELNVNALLLGDSALYLCASSPSISGANVLTFGAGSRLTVL.

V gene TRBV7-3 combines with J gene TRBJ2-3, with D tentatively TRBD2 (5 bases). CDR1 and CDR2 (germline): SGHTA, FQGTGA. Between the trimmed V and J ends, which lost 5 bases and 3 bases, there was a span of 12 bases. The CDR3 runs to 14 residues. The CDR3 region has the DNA TGTGCCAGCAGCCCCGAGGGTGGAACAGATACGCAGTATTTT. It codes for CASSPEGGTDTQYF.

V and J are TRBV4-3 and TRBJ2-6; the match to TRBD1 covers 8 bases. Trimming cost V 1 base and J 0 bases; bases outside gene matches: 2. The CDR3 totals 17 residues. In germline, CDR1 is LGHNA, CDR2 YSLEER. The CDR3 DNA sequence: TGCGCCAGCAGCCAAGGGACAGGGTTCTCTGGGGCCAACGTCCTGACTTTC. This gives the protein CASSQGTGFSGANVLTF.

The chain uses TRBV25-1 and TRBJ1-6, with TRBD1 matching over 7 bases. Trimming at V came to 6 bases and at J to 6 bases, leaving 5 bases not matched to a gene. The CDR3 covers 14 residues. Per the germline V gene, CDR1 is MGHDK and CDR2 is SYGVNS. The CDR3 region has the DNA TGTGCCAGCAGGTCGACAGGGAGTAATTCACCCCTCCACTTT. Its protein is CASRSTGSNSPLHF.

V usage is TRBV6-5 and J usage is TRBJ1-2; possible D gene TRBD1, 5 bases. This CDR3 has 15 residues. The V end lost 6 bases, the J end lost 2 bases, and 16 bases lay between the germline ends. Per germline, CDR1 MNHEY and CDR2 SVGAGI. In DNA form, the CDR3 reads TGTGCCAGCAGGGGGCCCAGGGTAGGGAACTATGGCTACACCTTC. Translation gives CASRGPRVGNYGYTF.

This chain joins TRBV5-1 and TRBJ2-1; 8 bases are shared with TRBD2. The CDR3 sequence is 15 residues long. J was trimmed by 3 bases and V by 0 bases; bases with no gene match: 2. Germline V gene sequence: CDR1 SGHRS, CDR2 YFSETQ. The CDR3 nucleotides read TGCGCCAGCAGCTTGGTTGCGGGAGGCTACAATGAGCAGTTCTTC. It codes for CASSLVAGGYNEQFF. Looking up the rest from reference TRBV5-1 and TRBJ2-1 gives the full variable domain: KAGVTQTPRYLIKTRGQQVTLSCSPISGHRSVSWYQQTPGQGLQFLFEYFSETQRNKGNFPGRFSGRQFSNSRSEMNVSTLELGDSALYLCASSLVAGGYNEQFFGPGTRLTVL.

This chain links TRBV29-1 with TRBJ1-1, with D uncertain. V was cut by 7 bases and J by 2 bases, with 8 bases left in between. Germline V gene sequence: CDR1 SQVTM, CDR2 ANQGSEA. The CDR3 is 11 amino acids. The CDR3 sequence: CSGTINTEAFF. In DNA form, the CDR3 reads TGCAGCGGGACGATTAACACTGAAGCTTTCTTT.

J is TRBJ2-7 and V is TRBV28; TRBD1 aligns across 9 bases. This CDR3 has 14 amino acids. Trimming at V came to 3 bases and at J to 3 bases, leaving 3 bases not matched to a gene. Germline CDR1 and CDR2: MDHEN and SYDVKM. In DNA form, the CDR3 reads TGTGCCAGCAGTTTGTGGGACAGGGTCTACGAGCAGTACTTC. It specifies CASSLWDRVYEQYF.

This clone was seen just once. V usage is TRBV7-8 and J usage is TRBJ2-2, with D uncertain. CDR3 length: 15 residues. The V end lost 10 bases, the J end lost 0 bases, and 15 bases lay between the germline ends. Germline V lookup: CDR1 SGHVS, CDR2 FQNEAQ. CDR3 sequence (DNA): TGTGCCACCTCCAGTTTGAGGTCGAACACCGGGGAGCTGTTTTTT. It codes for CATSSLRSNTGELFF. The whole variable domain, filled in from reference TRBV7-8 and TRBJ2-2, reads GAGVSQSPRYKVAKRGQDVALRCDPISGHVSLFWYQQALGQGPEFLTYFQNEAQLDKSGLPSDRFFAERPEGSVSTLKIQRTQQEDSAVYLCATSSLRSNTGELFFGEGSRLTVL.

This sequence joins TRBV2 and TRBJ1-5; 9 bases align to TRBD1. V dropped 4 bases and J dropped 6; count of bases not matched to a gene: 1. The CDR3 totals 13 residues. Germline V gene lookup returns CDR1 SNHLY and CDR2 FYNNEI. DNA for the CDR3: TGTGCCAGCAGTGGGGACAGGGCTCAGCCCCAGCATTTT. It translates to CASSGDRAQPQHF.

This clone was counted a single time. The CDR3 loop is CASSLGGQNYEQYF. The CDR3 bases are TGTGCCAGCAGCTTAGGAGGACAGAACTACGAGCAGTACTTC. This chain connects TRBV7-2 to TRBJ2-7, with D possibly matching TRBD1 (6 bases). Trimming stripped 1 base from V and 3 bases from J, with 10 bases between. This CDR3 is 14 amino acids long. Germline V gene data show CDR1 as SGHTA and CDR2 as FQGNSA.